These T cell receptor beta chains were read from a single sample in a study of T cells after posttransplantation cyclophosphamide. Here immunoSEQ multiplex PCR was the method, and the copy in TCRdb shows in-frame clones only, minus some. The table shows about 16,000 clones, with around 91% occurring only once. The sequences come from CD4+ T cells sorted from blood, collected after allogeneic stem cell transplant with posttransplant cyclophosphamide. The receptors derive from a male patient aged 60 to 75 who received an allogeneic stem cell transplant from a related donor and was CMV-positive. The graft donor may account for some of the T cells. CDR3s include the opening cysteine and the closing phenylalanine or tryptophan. A D gene is named only where the DNA matches it firmly. Not every row has a clone size; where given, it reads once, few, many or a size class.

D: TRBD1
V: TRBV7-3
J: TRBJ2-1
size: .
DNA: TGTGCCAGCAGCGACGGGACAGGGCTGAACAATGAGCAGTTCTTC
CDR3: CASSDGTGLNNEQFF

D: .
V: TRBV7-9
J: TRBJ2-1
size: .
DNA: TGTGCCAGCAGCCCAGGACTTCGCAATGAGCAGTTCTTC
CDR3: CASSPGLRNEQFF

D: .
V: TRBV4-3
J: TRBJ1-1
size: once
DNA: TGCGCCAGCAGCCAGGATCGAGAGGGCCGCATGAACACTGAAGCTTTCTTT
CDR3: CASSQDREGRMNTEAFF

D: TRBD1
V: TRBV7-3
J: TRBJ2-5
size: .
DNA: TGTGCCAGCAGCCTTTCCCAGGGGGCAGAGACCCAGTACTTC
CDR3: CASSLSQGAETQYF

D: .
V: TRBV5-6
J: TRBJ1-6
size: .
DNA: TGTGCCAGCAGCCGTGGTCGGTTCGGTTCACCCCTCCACTTT
CDR3: CASSRGRFGSPLHF

D: .
V: TRBV7-2
J: TRBJ1-2
size: .
DNA: TGTGCCAGCAGTCCCACCCCCAGGGACTATAGAGGCTACACCTTC
CDR3: CASSPTPRDYRGYTF

D: TRBD1
V: TRBV14
J: TRBJ2-2
size: .
DNA: TGTGCCAGCAGGCCCGGGACAGGGAGCACCGGGGAGCTGTTTTTT
CDR3: CASRPGTGSTGELFF

D: TRBD1
V: TRBV10-3
J: TRBJ1-1
size: once
DNA: TGTGCCCCCTTAAAAGGACAGGGAGTTTTAGGAGCTTTCTTT
CDR3: CAPLKGQGVLGAFF

D: .
V: TRBV6-5
J: TRBJ2-3
size: .
DNA: TGTGCCAGCAGTTACCAAACACCGAGCACAGATACGCAGTATTTT
CDR3: CASSYQTPSTDTQYF

D: TRBD2
V: TRBV30
J: TRBJ2-7
size: .
DNA: TGTGCCTGGAGTCTTGGACTAGACTACGAGCAGTACTTC
CDR3: CAWSLGLDYEQYF

D: .
V: TRBV20-1
J: TRBJ1-2
size: .
DNA: TGCAGTGCCGATAGCTATGGCTACACCTTC
CDR3: CSADSYGYTF

D: .
V: TRBV28
J: TRBJ1-2
size: .
DNA: TGTGCCAGCAGTGACTCCAGGGGTCCCTATGGCTACACCTTC
CDR3: CASSDSRGPYGYTF

D: TRBD1
V: TRBV5-4
J: TRBJ1-1
size: once
DNA: TGTGCCAGCAGCTGGACGGGACAGCTGAACACTGAAGCTTTCTTT
CDR3: CASSWTGQLNTEAFF

D: TRBD1
V: TRBV18
J: TRBJ1-6
size: .
DNA: TGTGCCAGCTCAGGTCAGGGGGCAAGTTCACCCCTCCACTTT
CDR3: CASSGQGASSPLHF

D: TRBD2
V: TRBV28
J: TRBJ2-3
size: .
DNA: TGTGCCAGCAGTTCCCCTTCGGGGGGGGACACAGATACGCAGTATTTT
CDR3: CASSSPSGGDTDTQYF

D: .
V: TRBV7-3
J: TRBJ1-6
size: .
DNA: TGTGCCAGCAGCGCCAACTCCCGGGGATATAATTCACCCCTCCACTTT
CDR3: CASSANSRGYNSPLHF

D: TRBD2
V: TRBV6-5
J: TRBJ2-5
size: .
DNA: TGTGCCCGCCTGGCGGGGGGCCAAGAGACCCAGTACTTC
CDR3: CARLAGGQETQYF

D: TRBD2
V: TRBV18
J: TRBJ2-1
size: .
DNA: TGTGCCAGCTCACCAACAGCGGGGGACGCCTACAATGAGCAGTTCTTC
CDR3: CASSPTAGDAYNEQFF

D: .
V: TRBV30
J: TRBJ2-3
size: .
DNA: TGTGCCTGGAGTCTAAGCGGAGGGAGGACAGATACGCAGTATTTT
CDR3: CAWSLSGGRTDTQYF

D: TRBD1
V: TRBV5-1
J: TRBJ1-1
size: .
DNA: TGCGCCAGCAGAAAAGGGACAGGGGGATCGATCGGCAATGAAGCTTTCTTT
CDR3: CASRKGTGGSIGNEAFF

D: TRBD2
V: TRBV7-2
J: TRBJ2-4
size: .
DNA: TGTGCCAGCAGCTTAGTGGCGGGGGGCGCCCAAAACATTCAGTACTTC
CDR3: CASSLVAGGAQNIQYF

D: .
V: TRBV25-1
J: TRBJ2-5
size: .
DNA: TGTGCCAGCAGTGACCAGGGTAGCCAGACCCAGTACTTC
CDR3: CASSDQGSQTQYF

D: TRBD2
V: TRBV11-2
J: TRBJ2-3
size: few
DNA: TGTGCCAGCAGCTTCGGGACTAGCGGGGGTGATACGCAGTATTTT
CDR3: CASSFGTSGGDTQYF

D: .
V: TRBV19
J: TRBJ1-1
size: .
DNA: TGTGCCAGTAGCCCTACCCGGGGAAGCGCCACTGAAGCTTTCTTT
CDR3: CASSPTRGSATEAFF

D: .
V: TRBV6-5
J: TRBJ1-5
size: .
DNA: TGTGCCAGCAGTTACTCTTCCTATAGCAATCAGCCCCAGCATTTT
CDR3: CASSYSSYSNQPQHF

D: .
V: TRBV7-6
J: TRBJ2-5
size: .
DNA: TGTGCCAGCAGCTTAGGGCGGGGAGAGACCCAGTACTTC
CDR3: CASSLGRGETQYF

D: .
V: TRBV11-1
J: TRBJ1-1
size: .
DNA: TGTGCCAGCAGCCCAGACTCTACAGGGTACTCAGCTTTCTTT
CDR3: CASSPDSTGYSAFF

D: TRBD1
V: TRBV5-4
J: TRBJ1-4
size: once
DNA: TGTGCCAGGGCAGGGGGCGCAGGAGAAAAACTGTTTTTT
CDR3: CARAGGAGEKLFF

D: TRBD1
V: TRBV9
J: TRBJ1-4
size: .
DNA: TGTGCCAGCAGCGTAGCGGCAGGACAGGGAACGGGGGAAAAACTGTTTTTT
CDR3: CASSVAAGQGTGEKLFF

D: .
V: TRBV18
J: TRBJ1-1
size: .
DNA: TGTGCCAGCTCACCTCCCCAGGGTTTGGCTTTCTTT
CDR3: CASSPPQGLAFF

D: .
V: TRBV29-1
J: TRBJ1-5
size: .
DNA: TGCAGCGCGACAGTCTCCTTAAATCAGCCCCAGCATTTT
CDR3: CSATVSLNQPQHF

D: .
V: TRBV7-2
J: TRBJ2-3
size: .
DNA: TGTGCCAGCAGCTTTCGACGGGGCACAGATACGCAGTATTTT
CDR3: CASSFRRGTDTQYF

D: .
V: TRBV7-2
J: TRBJ1-1
size: few
DNA: TGTGCCAGCAGCTTGATCGGGGGGATGTTGAACACTGAAGCTTTCTTT
CDR3: CASSLIGGMLNTEAFF

D: TRBD1
V: TRBV6-5
J: TRBJ2-5
size: .
DNA: TGTGCCAGCAGGCTACAGGGGGCCGGAGAGACCCAGTACTTC
CDR3: CASRLQGAGETQYF

D: TRBD1
V: TRBV4-1
J: TRBJ2-5
size: .
DNA: TGCGCCAGCAGCCAAGGACAGGGTTTGGAGACCCAGTACTTC
CDR3: CASSQGQGLETQYF

D: TRBD2
V: TRBV6-5
J: TRBJ2-7
size: few
DNA: TGTGCCAGCAGTTACAACCTAGCGGGGCTCTACGAGCAGTACTTC
CDR3: CASSYNLAGLYEQYF

D: .
V: TRBV6-5
J: TRBJ2-7
size: .
DNA: TGTGCCAGCAGTTACTCGGGGGGAACCTACGAGCAGTACTTC
CDR3: CASSYSGGTYEQYF

D: .
V: TRBV20-1
J: TRBJ2-1
size: .
DNA: TGCAGTGCCCCTAATAGCGGAGAGCAGTTCTTC
CDR3: CSAPNSGEQFF

D: TRBD1
V: TRBV4-3
J: TRBJ1-2
size: .
DNA: TGCGCCAGCAGCCCCCGGACAGGCTATGGCTACACCTTC
CDR3: CASSPRTGYGYTF

D: TRBD1
V: TRBV2
J: TRBJ1-2
size: .
DNA: TGTGCCAGCTCAGGGGGTATTGGCTACACCTTC
CDR3: CASSGGIGYTF

D: TRBD2
V: TRBV7-8
J: TRBJ2-7
size: .
DNA: TGTGCCAGCAGCTTAGCGATAATAGCGGGGGGGCCGTCCCCCTACGAGCAGTACTTC
CDR3: CASSLAIIAGGPSPYEQYF

D: .
V: TRBV5-6
J: TRBJ1-2
size: .
DNA: TGTGCCAGCAGTTATGACAGAGTATATGGCTACACCTTC
CDR3: CASSYDRVYGYTF

D: .
V: TRBV10-1
J: TRBJ1-5
size: .
DNA: TGCGCCAGCAGCCTGCCCGAGATACAGCCCCAGCATTTT
CDR3: CASSLPEIQPQHF

D: .
V: TRBV30
J: TRBJ1-2
size: .
DNA: TGTGCCTGGAGGCAAGGGGTAAATGTCCATGGCTACACCTTC
CDR3: CAWRQGVNVHGYTF

D: .
V: TRBV7-3
J: TRBJ2-2
size: .
DNA: TGTGCCAGCAGCTCCGACACCGGGGAGCTGTTTTTT
CDR3: CASSSDTGELFF

D: TRBD1
V: TRBV29-1
J: TRBJ2-3
size: .
DNA: TGCAGCGTCTCCCGGCCGGGGACAGGGTACACAGATACGCAGTATTTT
CDR3: CSVSRPGTGYTDTQYF

D: TRBD1
V: TRBV10-1
J: TRBJ2-7
size: .
DNA: TGCGCCAGCAGTGATTTAAGCGGACAGGGGAGATACGAGCAGTACTTC
CDR3: CASSDLSGQGRYEQYF

D: .
V: TRBV6-1
J: TRBJ2-1
size: few
DNA: TGTGCCAGCATACGACAAGTTGCCGATGAGCAGTTCTTC
CDR3: CASIRQVADEQFF

D: .
V: TRBV9
J: TRBJ1-6
size: .
DNA: TGTGCCACCAGACGGGTCCAGAAATATTCACCCCTCCACTTT
CDR3: CATRRVQKYSPLHF

D: TRBD1
V: TRBV28
J: TRBJ2-1
size: .
DNA: TGTGCCAGCAGTCTGACAGGGAGCTCCTACAATGAGCAGTTCTTC
CDR3: CASSLTGSSYNEQFF

D: .
V: TRBV25-1
J: TRBJ2-2
size: .
DNA: TGTGCCAGCAGTGAGGGGAGGGGGGAGCTGTTTTTT
CDR3: CASSEGRGELFF

D: .
V: TRBV19
J: TRBJ2-3
size: .
DNA: TGTGCCAGTAGTCTAGGGACTCTGGGTACGCAGTATTTT
CDR3: CASSLGTLGTQYF

D: .
V: TRBV19
J: TRBJ2-5
size: .
DNA: TGTGCCACTTCCAACTGGTCGTACCAAGAGACCCAGTACTTC
CDR3: CATSNWSYQETQYF

D: .
V: TRBV29-1
J: TRBJ2-2
size: .
DNA: TGCAGCGTTGAATACGGGGAGCTGTTTTTT
CDR3: CSVEYGELFF

D: TRBD1
V: TRBV10-3
J: TRBJ1-2
size: .
DNA: TGTGCCATCAGTTCCGCCTGGGACAGCAACTATGGCTACACCTTC
CDR3: CAISSAWDSNYGYTF

D: .
V: TRBV18
J: TRBJ1-2
size: .
DNA: TGTGCCAGCTCCGCGAGTCGGTTTCTCGATGGCTACACCTTC
CDR3: CASSASRFLDGYTF